This T cell receptor (beta chain) was observed in a study of CD8+ T cells in alopecia areata. Overall study context: Approximately 6-11-week-old female C3H/HeJ mice were grafted with skin from spontaneously alopecic approximately 6-12-month-old C3H/HeJ graft donors.

Researchers sorted pooled cutaneous lymph node cells on the basis of CD4, CD8alpha, NKG2D, NKG2ACE and other markers. This clone was found a few times. The antigen is unknown. Each gene name is a mouse one. The read gets to within 4 residues of the CDR3 end, and the germline J gene fills in the rest. After isolation, RNA underwent reverse transcription to generate cDNA as the sequencing template. Here immunoSEQ multiplex PCR was the method, and the copy in TCRdb shows in-frame clones only, minus some. The data list 200,000 to 300,000 clones, none observed once; 1.2% falls to the top ten. Broader study findings: Researchers report lesional scalp, most notably alopecia totalis/universalis, outstripped normal scalp in clonality. Scalp sequencing captures resident alphabeta T cells of normal skin too. Clarity of TCR sharing across patients fell short of that in mice, possibly HLA-related.

Germline V gene lookup returns CDR1 FNHDT and CDR2 SITEND (reference sequence). The ends lost 4 bases at V and 3 bases at J; junction bases unmatched: 1. This CDR3 has 13 residues. The chain carries TRBV19 and TRBJ2-1; 7 nucleotides align to TRBD2. This receptor was identified in a C3H/HeJ mouse with alopecia areata. MHC haplotype of the mouse line: H2-k. Material for sequencing was CD4+ T cells sorted from a lymph node. This chain's CDR3 is CASSDWVYAEQFF. CDR3 bases read: TGTGCCAGCAGTGACTGGGTCTATGCT.